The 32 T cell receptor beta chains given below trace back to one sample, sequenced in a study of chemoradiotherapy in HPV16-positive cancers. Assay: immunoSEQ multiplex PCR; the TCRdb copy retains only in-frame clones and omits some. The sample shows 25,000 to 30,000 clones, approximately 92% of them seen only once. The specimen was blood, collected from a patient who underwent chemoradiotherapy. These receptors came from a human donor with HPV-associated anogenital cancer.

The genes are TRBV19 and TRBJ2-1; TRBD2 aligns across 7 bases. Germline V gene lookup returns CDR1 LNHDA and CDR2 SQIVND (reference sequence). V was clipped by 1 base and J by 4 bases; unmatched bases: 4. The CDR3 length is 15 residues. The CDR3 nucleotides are TGTGCCAGTAGTATAGGGGGAGGGGAGTACAATGAGCAGTTCTTC. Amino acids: CASSIGGGEYNEQFF.

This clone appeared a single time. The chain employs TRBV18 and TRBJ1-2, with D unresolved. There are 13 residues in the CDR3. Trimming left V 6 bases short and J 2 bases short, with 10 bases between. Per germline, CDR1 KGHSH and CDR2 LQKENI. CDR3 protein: CASSPTENYGYTF. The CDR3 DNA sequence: TGTGCCAGCTCCCCTACAGAGAACTATGGCTACACCTTC.

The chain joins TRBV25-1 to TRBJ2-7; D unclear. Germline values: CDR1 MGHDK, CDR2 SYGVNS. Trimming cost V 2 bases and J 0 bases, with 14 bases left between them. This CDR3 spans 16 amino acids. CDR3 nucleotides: TGTGCCAGCAGTGAAAAGGTCGACTCTTACTCCTACGAGCAGTACTTC. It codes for CASSEKVDSYSYEQYF.

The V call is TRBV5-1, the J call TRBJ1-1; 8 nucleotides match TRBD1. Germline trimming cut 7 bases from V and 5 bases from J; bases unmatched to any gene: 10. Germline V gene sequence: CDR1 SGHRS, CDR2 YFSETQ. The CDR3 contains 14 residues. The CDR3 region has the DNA TGCGCCAGCTCAACCTGGACAGGGTCGACTGAAGCTTTCTTT. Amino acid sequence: CASSTWTGSTEAFF.

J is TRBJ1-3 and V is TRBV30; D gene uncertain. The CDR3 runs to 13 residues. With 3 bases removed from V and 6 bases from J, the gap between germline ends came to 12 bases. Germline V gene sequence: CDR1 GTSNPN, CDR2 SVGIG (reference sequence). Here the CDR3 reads CAWRAPAKNTIYF. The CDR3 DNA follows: TGTGCCTGGAGGGCGCCTGCCAAAAACACCATATATTTT.

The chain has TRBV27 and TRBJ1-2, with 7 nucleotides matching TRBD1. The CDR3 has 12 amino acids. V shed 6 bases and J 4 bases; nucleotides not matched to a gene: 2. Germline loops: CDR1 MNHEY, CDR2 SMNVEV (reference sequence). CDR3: CASRSGGYGYTF. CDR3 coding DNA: TGTGCCAGCAGGTCAGGGGGCTATGGCTACACCTTC.

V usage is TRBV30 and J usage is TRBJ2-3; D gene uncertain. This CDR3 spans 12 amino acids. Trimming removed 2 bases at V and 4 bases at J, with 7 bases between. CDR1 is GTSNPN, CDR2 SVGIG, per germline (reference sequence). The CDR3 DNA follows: TGTGCCTGGAGTCAAGGGCCAGATACGCAGTATTTT. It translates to CAWSQGPDTQYF.

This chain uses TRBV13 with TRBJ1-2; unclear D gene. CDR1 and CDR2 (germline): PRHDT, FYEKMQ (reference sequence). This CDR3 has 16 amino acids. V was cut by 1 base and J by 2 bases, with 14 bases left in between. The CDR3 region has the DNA TGTGCCAGCAGCTTAGAAGGGCCGATGGAGAACTATGGCTACACCTTC. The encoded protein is CASSLEGPMENYGYTF.

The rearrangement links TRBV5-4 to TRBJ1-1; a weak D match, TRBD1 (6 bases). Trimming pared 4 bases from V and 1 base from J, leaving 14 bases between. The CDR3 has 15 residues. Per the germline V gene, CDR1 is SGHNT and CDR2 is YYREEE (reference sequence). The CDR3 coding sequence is TGTGCCAGCAGCATAGGAGGGGGTAAGAACACTGAAGCTTTCTTT. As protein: CASSIGGGKNTEAFF.

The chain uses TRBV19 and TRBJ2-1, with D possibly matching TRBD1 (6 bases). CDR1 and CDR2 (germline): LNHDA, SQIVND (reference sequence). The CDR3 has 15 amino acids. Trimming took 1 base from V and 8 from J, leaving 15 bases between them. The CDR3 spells CASSIGQAWRDEQFF. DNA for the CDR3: TGTGCCAGTAGTATAGGACAGGCCTGGCGGGATGAGCAGTTCTTC.

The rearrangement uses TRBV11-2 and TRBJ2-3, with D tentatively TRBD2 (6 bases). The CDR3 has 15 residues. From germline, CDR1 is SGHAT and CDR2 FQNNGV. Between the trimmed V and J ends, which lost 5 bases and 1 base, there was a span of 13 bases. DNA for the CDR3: TGTGCCAGCAGCCTCAGACTAGGAGGCACAGATACGCAGTATTTT. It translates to CASSLRLGGTDTQYF.

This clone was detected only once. This CDR3 is CASSYGSSPYGYTF. The CDR3 coding sequence is TGTGCCAGCAGTTATGGGTCCTCCCCCTATGGCTACACCTTC. The rearrangement links TRBV6-6 to TRBJ1-2; D is unclear. The CDR3 has 14 residues. Trimming pared 3 bases from V and 4 bases from J, leaving 12 bases between. Germline CDR1 is MNHNY and CDR2 is SVGAGI (reference sequence).

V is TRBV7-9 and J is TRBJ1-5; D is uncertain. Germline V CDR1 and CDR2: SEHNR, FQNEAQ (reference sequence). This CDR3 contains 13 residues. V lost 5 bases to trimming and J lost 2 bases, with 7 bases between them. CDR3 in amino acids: CASSGMGNQPQHF. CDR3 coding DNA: TGTGCCAGCAGCGGGATGGGCAATCAGCCCCAGCATTTT.

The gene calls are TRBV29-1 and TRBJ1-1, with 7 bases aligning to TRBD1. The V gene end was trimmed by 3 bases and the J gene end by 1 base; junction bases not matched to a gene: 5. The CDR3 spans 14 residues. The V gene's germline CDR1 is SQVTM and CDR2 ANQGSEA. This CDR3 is CSVDHRGQNTEAFF. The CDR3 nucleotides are TGCAGCGTTGACCACAGGGGCCAGAACACTGAAGCTTTCTTT.

CDR3 in DNA: TGTGCCAGCAGCCACCTCGACCGGATTAACTATGGCTACACCTTC. Translated, it gives CASSHLDRINYGYTF. J is TRBJ1-2 and V is TRBV5-6; D gene ambiguous. V lost 4 bases to trimming and J lost 1 base, with 14 bases between them. CDR1 and CDR2 (germline): SGHDT, YYEEEE. CDR3 length: 15 amino acids.

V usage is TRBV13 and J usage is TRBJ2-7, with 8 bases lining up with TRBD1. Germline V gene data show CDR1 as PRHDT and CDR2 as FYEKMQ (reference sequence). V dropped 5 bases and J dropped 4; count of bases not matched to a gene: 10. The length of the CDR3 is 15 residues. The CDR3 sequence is CASSQGQGKKYEQYF. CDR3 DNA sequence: TGTGCCAGCAGCCAAGGACAGGGAAAAAAGTACGAGCAGTACTTC.

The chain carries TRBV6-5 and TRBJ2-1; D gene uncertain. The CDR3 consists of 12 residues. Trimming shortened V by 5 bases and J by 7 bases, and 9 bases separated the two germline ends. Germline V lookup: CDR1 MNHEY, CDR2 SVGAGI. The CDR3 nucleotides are TGTGCCAGCAGTCCCCCAGCAAATGAGCAGTTCTTC. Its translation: CASSPPANEQFF.

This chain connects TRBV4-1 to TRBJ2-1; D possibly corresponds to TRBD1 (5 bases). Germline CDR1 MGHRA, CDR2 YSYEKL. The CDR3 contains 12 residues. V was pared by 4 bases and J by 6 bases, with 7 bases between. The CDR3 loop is CASSPDSNEQFF. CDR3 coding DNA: TGCGCCAGCAGCCCCGACAGCAATGAGCAGTTCTTC.

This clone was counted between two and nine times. CDR3 coding DNA: TGTGCCAGCAGGGGACAGAGTAACACTGAAGCTTTCTTT. Protein sequence: CASRGQSNTEAFF. J is TRBJ1-1 and V is TRBV9; TRBD1 aligns across 7 bases. CDR1 SGDLS and CDR2 YYNGEE come from the germline V gene. This CDR3 has 13 residues. V lost 5 bases, J lost 2 bases, and 3 bases stayed unmatched. Supplemented by reference TRBV9 and TRBJ1-1, the full variable domain reads DSGVTQTPKHLITATGQRVTLRCSPRSGDLSVYWYQQSLDQGLQFLIQYYNGEERAKGNILERFSAQQFPDLHSELNLSSLELGDSALYFCASRGQSNTEAFFGQGTRLTVV.

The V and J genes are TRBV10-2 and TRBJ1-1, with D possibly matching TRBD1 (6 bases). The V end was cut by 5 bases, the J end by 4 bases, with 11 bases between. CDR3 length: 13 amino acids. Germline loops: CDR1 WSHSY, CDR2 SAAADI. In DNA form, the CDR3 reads TGCGCCAGCAGTCCAGGGGATGGCACTGAAGCTTTCTTT. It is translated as CASSPGDGTEAFF.

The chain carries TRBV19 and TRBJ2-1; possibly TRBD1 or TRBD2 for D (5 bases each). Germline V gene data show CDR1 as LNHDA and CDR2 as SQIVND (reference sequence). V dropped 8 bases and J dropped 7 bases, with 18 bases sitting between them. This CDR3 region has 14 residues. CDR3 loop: CASAPGTEQNEQFF. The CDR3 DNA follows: TGTGCCAGTGCCCCCGGGACGGAACAAAATGAGCAGTTCTTC.

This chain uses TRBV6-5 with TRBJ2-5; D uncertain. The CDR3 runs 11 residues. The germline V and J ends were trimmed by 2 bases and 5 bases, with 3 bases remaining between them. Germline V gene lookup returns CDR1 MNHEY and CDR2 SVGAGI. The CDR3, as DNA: TGTGCCAGCAGTTACGACGAGACCCAGTACTTC. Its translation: CASSYDETQYF.

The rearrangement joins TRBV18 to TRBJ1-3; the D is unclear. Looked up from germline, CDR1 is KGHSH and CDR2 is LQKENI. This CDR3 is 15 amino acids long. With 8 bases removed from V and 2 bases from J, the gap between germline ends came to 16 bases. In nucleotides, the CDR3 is TGTGCCAGCCAACCCGGCAGTTTGGCTGGAAACACCATATATTTT. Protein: CASQPGSLAGNTIYF.

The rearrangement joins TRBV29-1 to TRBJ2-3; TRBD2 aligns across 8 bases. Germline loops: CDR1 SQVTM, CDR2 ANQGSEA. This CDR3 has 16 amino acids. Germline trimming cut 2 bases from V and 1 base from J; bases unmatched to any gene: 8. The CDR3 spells CSVECLVAGRTDTQYF. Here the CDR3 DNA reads TGCAGCGTTGAATGTCTGGTAGCGGGGCGCACAGATACGCAGTATTTT.

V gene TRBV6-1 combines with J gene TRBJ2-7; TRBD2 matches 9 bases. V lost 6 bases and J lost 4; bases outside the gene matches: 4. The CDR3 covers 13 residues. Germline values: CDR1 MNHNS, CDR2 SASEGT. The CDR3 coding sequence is TGTGCCAGCAGCGCCACTAGCGGGTACGAGCAGTACTTC. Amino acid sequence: CASSATSGYEQYF.

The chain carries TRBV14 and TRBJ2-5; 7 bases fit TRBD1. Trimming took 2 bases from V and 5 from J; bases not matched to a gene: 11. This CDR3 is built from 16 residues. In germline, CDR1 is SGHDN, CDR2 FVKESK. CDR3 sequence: CASSQIRDRAGETQYF. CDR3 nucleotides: TGTGCCAGCAGCCAAATCCGGGACAGAGCTGGGGAGACCCAGTACTTC.

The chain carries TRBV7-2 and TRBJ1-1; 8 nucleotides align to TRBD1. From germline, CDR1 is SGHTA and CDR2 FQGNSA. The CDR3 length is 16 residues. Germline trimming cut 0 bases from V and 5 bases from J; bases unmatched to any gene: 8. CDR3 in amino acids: CASSLASRQGLTEAFF. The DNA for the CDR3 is TGTGCCAGCAGCTTAGCCTCCCGACAGGGGCTGACTGAAGCTTTCTTT. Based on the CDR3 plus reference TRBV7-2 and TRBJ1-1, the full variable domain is GAGVSQSPSNKVTEKGKDVELRCDPISGHTALYWYRQSLGQGLEFLIYFQGNSAPDKSGLPSDRFSAERTGGSVSTLTIQRTQQEDSAVYLCASSLASRQGLTEAFFGQGTRLTVV.

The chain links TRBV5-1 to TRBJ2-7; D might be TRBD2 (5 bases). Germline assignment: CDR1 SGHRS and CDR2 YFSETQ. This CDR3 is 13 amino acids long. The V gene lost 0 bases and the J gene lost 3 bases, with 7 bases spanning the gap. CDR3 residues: CASSLVGDYEQYF. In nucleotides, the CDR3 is TGCGCCAGCAGCTTGGTCGGGGACTACGAGCAGTACTTC.

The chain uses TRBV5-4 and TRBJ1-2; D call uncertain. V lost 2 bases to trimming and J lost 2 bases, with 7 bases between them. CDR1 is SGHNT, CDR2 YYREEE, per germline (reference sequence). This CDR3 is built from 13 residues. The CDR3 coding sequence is TGTGCCAGCAGCTTTGGTGGGAACTATGGCTACACCTTC. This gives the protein CASSFGGNYGYTF. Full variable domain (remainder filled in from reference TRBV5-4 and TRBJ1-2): ETGVTQSPTHLIKTRGQQVTLRCSSQSGHNTVSWYQQALGQGPQFIFQYYREEENGRGNFPPRFSGLQFPNYSSELNVNALELDDSALYLCASSFGGNYGYTFGSGTRLTVV.

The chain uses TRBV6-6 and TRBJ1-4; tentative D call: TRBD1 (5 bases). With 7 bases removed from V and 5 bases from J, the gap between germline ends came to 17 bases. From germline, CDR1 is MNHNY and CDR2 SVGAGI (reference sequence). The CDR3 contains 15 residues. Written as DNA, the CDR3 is TGTGCCAGCACTCTGGGGCAGGCCCCAAATGAAAAACTGTTTTTT. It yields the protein CASTLGQAPNEKLFF.

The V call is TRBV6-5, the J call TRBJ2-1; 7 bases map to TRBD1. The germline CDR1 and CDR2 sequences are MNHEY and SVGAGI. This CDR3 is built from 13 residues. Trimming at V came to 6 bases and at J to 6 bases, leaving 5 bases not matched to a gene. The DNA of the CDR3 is TGTGCCAGCAGGCACCGGGACAGCAATGAGCAGTTCTTC. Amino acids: CASRHRDSNEQFF.

This CDR3 is CASSWDQGSEAFF. The CDR3 nucleotides read TGTGCCAGCAGCTGGGATCAGGGATCAGAAGCTTTCTTT. The J gene is TRBJ1-1, the V gene TRBV7-6; weak D call: TRBD1 (5 bases). The germline V gene encodes CDR1 SGHVS and CDR2 FNYEAQ. V was shortened by 4 bases and J by 8 bases, with 14 bases between the two germline ends. CDR3 length: 13 residues.